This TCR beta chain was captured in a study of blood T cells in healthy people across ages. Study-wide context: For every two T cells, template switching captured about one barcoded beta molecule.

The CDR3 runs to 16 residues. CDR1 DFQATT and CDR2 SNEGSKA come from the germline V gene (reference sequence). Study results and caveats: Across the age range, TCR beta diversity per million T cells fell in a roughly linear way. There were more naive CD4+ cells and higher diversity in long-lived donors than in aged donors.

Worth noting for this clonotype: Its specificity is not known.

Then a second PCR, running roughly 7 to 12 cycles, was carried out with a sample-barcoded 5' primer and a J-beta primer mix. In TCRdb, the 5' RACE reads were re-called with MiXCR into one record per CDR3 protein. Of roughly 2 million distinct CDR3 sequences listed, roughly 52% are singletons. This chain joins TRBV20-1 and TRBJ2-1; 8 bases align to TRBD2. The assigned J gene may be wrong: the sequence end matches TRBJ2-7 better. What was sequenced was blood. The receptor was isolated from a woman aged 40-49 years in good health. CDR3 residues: CSASGGAGSSYNEQYF. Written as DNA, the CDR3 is TGCAGTGCTAGCGGGGGGGCCGGGAGCTCCTACAATGAGCAGTACTTC.